Presented here are 25 T cell receptor beta chains from one specimen sequenced in a study of beta chain features in type 1 diabetes. Expressed TCRB transcripts were sequenced because the isolated RNA had all been reverse transcribed beforehand. Method: immunoSEQ multiplex PCR; TCRdb's copy keeps in-frame clones and lacks some. The table records under 900,000 clones, about a sixth of them present only once. Source material: naive CD4+ T cells from blood. The receptors stem from a woman under 30 in good health.

In its sample, this clone was seen a few times. This chain uses TRBV5-1 with TRBJ2-3, with D possibly being TRBD1 or TRBD2 (5 bases each). V dropped 4 bases and J dropped 3 bases, with 15 bases sitting between them. This CDR3 is built from 15 residues. Germline lookup yields CDR1 SGHRS and CDR2 YFSETQ. CDR3 sequence: CASSHRTPGTDTQYF. DNA of the CDR3: TGCGCCAGCAGCCACCGGACACCGGGGACAGATACGCAGTATTTT.

This clone has just a few counts. The genes are TRBV18 and TRBJ2-1; 7 nucleotides agree with TRBD1. V lost 3 bases, J lost 2 bases, and 4 bases stayed unmatched. The CDR3 loop spans 15 amino acids. The germline gives CDR1 KGHSH, CDR2 LQKENI. The CDR3 nucleotides read TGTGCCAGCTCACCGAGGACAGGAACCTACAATGAGCAGTTCTTC. Encoded protein: CASSPRTGTYNEQFF.

This clone has just a few counts. The V gene is TRBV11-1, the J gene TRBJ2-2; 10 bases are a match to TRBD1. Germline assignment: CDR1 SGHAT and CDR2 FQDESV (reference sequence). Losses at the gene ends were 6 bases for V and 1 base for J; bases not matched to a gene: 8. CDR3 size: 17 residues. Here the CDR3 reads CASSPWTGGRNTGELFF. DNA for the CDR3: TGTGCCAGCAGTCCCTGGACAGGGGGAAGGAACACCGGGGAGCTGTTTTTT. The full variable domain, with the rest looked up from reference TRBV11-1 and TRBJ2-2, is EAEVAQSPRYKITEKSQAVAFWCDPISGHATLYWYRQILGQGPELLVQFQDESVVDDSQLPKDRFSAERLKGVDSTLKIQPAELGDSAMYLCASSPWTGGRNTGELFFGEGSRLTVL.

As concerns this clone: This sample also contains other DNA sequences that code for the same CDR3. The rearrangement uses TRBV18 and TRBJ1-2; 8 positions match TRBD1. Germline-derived CDR1 and CDR2 are KGHSH and LQKENI. Trimming removed 2 bases from V and 4 bases from J; junction bases left unmatched: 0. This CDR3 contains 13 residues. CDR3 nucleotide sequence: TGTGCCAGCTCACCAGACAGGGGCTATGGCTACACCTTC. Translated: CASSPDRGYGYTF.

This clone was observed a handful of times. This sequence joins TRBV10-3 and TRBJ1-5; no clear D. Germline loops: CDR1 ENHRY, CDR2 SYGVKD. CDR3 size: 12 residues. Trimming removed 10 bases at V and 7 bases at J, with 14 bases between. CDR3 in amino acids: CATASGEQPQHF. The CDR3 coding sequence is TGTGCCACCGCGAGTGGGGAACAGCCCCAGCATTTT.

V and J are TRBV6-5 and TRBJ2-5; perhaps TRBD2 as D (6 bases). Germline CDR1 MNHEY, CDR2 SVGAGI. V was pared by 5 bases and J by 3 bases, with 13 bases between. The CDR3 has 14 amino acids. The CDR3 DNA follows: TGTGCCAGCAGTGGAGGGGAAAACAAAGAGACCCAGTACTTC. It encodes CASSGGENKETQYF.

The DNA for the CDR3 is TGTGCCAGCAGTGAAAGACGGGGAAACATTCAGTACTTC. The encoded protein is CASSERRGNIQYF. This chain uses TRBV6-1 with TRBJ2-4; the D gene is possibly TRBD2 (5 bases). This CDR3 region has 13 residues. V gave up 2 bases and J gave up 6 bases, with 8 bases separating them. The germline CDR1 and CDR2 sequences are MNHNS and SASEGT.

V is TRBV28 and J is TRBJ2-6, with 9 bases identical to TRBD2. The CDR3 totals 19 residues. V shed 2 bases and J 0 bases; nucleotides not matched to a gene: 8. Germline V gives CDR1 MDHEN, CDR2 SYDVKM. The CDR3 sequence: CASSLGLAGTASGANVLTF. Here the CDR3 DNA reads TGTGCCAGCAGTTTAGGCCTAGCGGGGACAGCCTCTGGGGCCAACGTCCTGACTTTC.

This clone was counted a few times. The V call is TRBV6-6, the J call TRBJ1-1, with TRBD1 matching 7 bases. The CDR3 is 14 residues long. CDR1 is MNHNY, CDR2 SVGAGI, per germline (reference sequence). Trimming at V came to 6 bases and at J to 5 bases, leaving 9 bases not matched to a gene. The DNA for the CDR3 is TGTGCCAGCAGAACAGGGGCGGAGGGTACTGAAGCTTTCTTT. It encodes CASRTGAEGTEAFF.

V is TRBV7-2 and J is TRBJ2-1, with 7 bases matching TRBD1. The germline gives CDR1 SGHTA, CDR2 FQGNSA. The CDR3 covers 15 residues. The V and J ends lost 2 bases and 7 bases, in that order; junction bases with no gene match: 8. The CDR3 here is CASSLPQGVRNEQFF. As DNA, the CDR3 is TGTGCCAGCAGCTTACCCCAGGGGGTAAGGAATGAGCAGTTCTTC.

This clone has only a few counts. The genes are TRBV28 and TRBJ2-1; 7 nucleotides line up with TRBD2. Per germline, CDR1 MDHEN and CDR2 SYDVKM. The CDR3 runs 13 residues. The ends lost 3 bases at V and 10 bases at J; junction bases unmatched: 6. This chain's CDR3 is CASSFREVGEQFF. Written as DNA, the CDR3 is TGTGCCAGCAGTTTTCGGGAGGTTGGAGAGCAGTTCTTC.

This chain uses TRBV28 with TRBJ2-5; 15 positions agree with TRBD2. Losses at the gene ends were 2 bases for V and 3 bases for J; bases not matched to a gene: 7. The CDR3 extends over 18 amino acids. The germline V gene encodes CDR1 MDHEN and CDR2 SYDVKM. CDR3 nucleotide sequence: TGTGCCAGCAGTTTAGCGGGACTAGCGGGGGGAGTAAAAGAGACCCAGTACTTC. Translated: CASSLAGLAGGVKETQYF.

This clone turned up a few times. This chain joins TRBV7-9 and TRBJ1-2; no firm D call. Germline loops: CDR1 SEHNR, CDR2 FQNEAQ (reference sequence). Trimming cost V 1 base and J 4 bases, with 7 bases left between them. This CDR3 is built from 13 residues. CDR3 sequence: CASSLGGRYGYTF. The DNA of the CDR3 is TGTGCCAGCAGCTTAGGAGGCCGCTATGGCTACACCTTC.

In its sample, this clone was seen a few times. The V gene is TRBV7-2, the J gene TRBJ2-7, with TRBD2 as a possible D gene (6 bases). V gave up 5 bases and J gave up 5 bases, with 19 bases separating them. CDR1 and CDR2 (germline): SGHTA, FQGNSA. The CDR3 totals 15 residues. CDR3 nucleotides: TGTGCCAGCAGCCTATGGGGGGTACTAGCAGACGAGCAGTACTTC. Translated, it gives CASSLWGVLADEQYF.

There are a few counts of this clone. DNA of the CDR3: TGTGCCGCAGACGGCGGGACACTCTACAATGAGCAGTTCTTC. This sequence encodes CAADGGTLYNEQFF. The rearrangement links TRBV7-9 to TRBJ2-1; D might be TRBD1 or TRBD2, each matching 6 bases. CDR3 length equals 14 residues. Germline V gives CDR1 SEHNR, CDR2 FQNEAQ (reference sequence). Trimming took off 11 bases at V and 3 bases at J, with 17 bases between the two ends.

The rearrangement links TRBV7-2 to TRBJ2-4, with a weak D call TRBD2 (5 bases). The CDR3 is 16 residues long. Trimming left V 2 bases short and J 3 bases short, with 14 bases between. The germline V gene encodes CDR1 SGHTA and CDR2 FQGNSA. CDR3 nucleotide sequence: TGTGCCAGCAGCTTAACACTAGTTGTTGGCAAAAACATTCAGTACTTC. Its protein is CASSLTLVVGKNIQYF.

The chain joins TRBV11-1 to TRBJ2-1; D might be TRBD2 (6 bases). The CDR3 has 15 amino acids. Germline V CDR1 and CDR2: SGHAT, FQDESV (reference sequence). V was cut by 5 bases and J by 3 bases, with 14 bases left in between. CDR3 coding DNA: TGTGCCAGCAGCCCCGGGAGCCCATTCTACAATGAGCAGTTCTTC. This codes for CASSPGSPFYNEQFF. Based on the CDR3 plus reference TRBV11-1 and TRBJ2-1, the full variable domain is EAEVAQSPRYKITEKSQAVAFWCDPISGHATLYWYRQILGQGPELLVQFQDESVVDDSQLPKDRFSAERLKGVDSTLKIQPAELGDSAMYLCASSPGSPFYNEQFFGPGTRLTVL.

The chain recombines TRBV28 with TRBJ2-1; D remains unclear. Germline loops: CDR1 MDHEN, CDR2 SYDVKM. V lost 4 bases and J lost 7, with 8 bases in between. This CDR3 has 12 residues. The CDR3 spells CASSSQVNEQFF. The CDR3 DNA follows: TGTGCCAGCAGTTCCCAAGTGAATGAGCAGTTCTTC. The full variable domain, completed using reference TRBV28 and TRBJ2-1, is DVKVTQSSRYLVKRTGEKVFLECVQDMDHENMFWYRQDPGLGLRLIYFSYDVKMKEKGDIPEGYSVSREKKERFSLILESASTNQTSMYLCASSSQVNEQFFGPGTRLTVL.

V usage is TRBV27 and J usage is TRBJ2-7; 7 bases match TRBD2. The CDR3 covers 15 residues. Germline trimming cut 4 bases from V and 5 bases from J; bases unmatched to any gene: 11. Germline assignment: CDR1 MNHEY and CDR2 SMNVEV (reference sequence). The CDR3 region is CASSSATSLAHEQYF. CDR3 nucleotide sequence: TGTGCCAGCAGTTCGGCGACTAGCCTTGCCCACGAGCAGTACTTC.

This clone was counted many times. The rearrangement uses TRBV28 and TRBJ2-4; D unresolved. The V end was cut by 10 bases, the J end by 6 bases, with 19 bases between. The CDR3 is 14 amino acids. Looked up from germline, CDR1 is MDHEN and CDR2 is SYDVKM. As DNA, the CDR3 is TGTGCCACCAAGCCAGAGGCACGGATAAACATTCAGTACTTC. Its translation is CATKPEARINIQYF.

The chain joins TRBV7-8 to TRBJ2-7; 8 bases are a match to TRBD2. The CDR3 spans 17 residues. Germline CDR1 reads SGHVS; CDR2 reads FQNEAQ. Trimming at V came to 0 bases and at J to 5 bases, leaving 12 bases not matched to a gene. The DNA of the CDR3 is TGTGCCAGCAGCTTAGCGCTTTACCGGGAGGGCCTCCACGAGCAGTACTTC. Encoded protein: CASSLALYREGLHEQYF.

The CDR3 nucleotides are TGTGCCAGCAGCTTACCGGGAGTTGGCACAGATACGCAGTATTTT. Protein product: CASSLPGVGTDTQYF. The gene calls are TRBV5-6 and TRBJ2-3; D may be TRBD2 (6 bases). Germline CDR1 SGHDT, CDR2 YYEEEE. CDR3 size: 15 residues. V was clipped by 2 bases and J by 1 base, with 11 bases between them.

The chain joins TRBV10-3 to TRBJ1-5; D ambiguous. The length of the CDR3 is 13 residues. With 10 bases removed from V and 5 bases from J, the gap between germline ends came to 15 bases. Germline-derived CDR1 and CDR2 are ENHRY and SYGVKD. The CDR3 nucleotides are TGTGCCACCGCCGCAGTCGACGATCAGCCCCAGCATTTT. As protein: CATAAVDDQPQHF.

This clone was seen a few times. The chain couples TRBV9 to TRBJ1-1; the D is unclear. The CDR3 length is 14 residues. V was pared by 0 bases and J by 1 base, with 7 bases between. Per the germline V gene, CDR1 is SGDLS and CDR2 is YYNGEE. CDR3: CASSVVSGNTEAFF. The CDR3 DNA sequence: TGTGCCAGCAGCGTAGTTTCTGGGAACACTGAAGCTTTCTTT.

The chain joins TRBV2 to TRBJ2-3; no definite D call. The CDR3 covers 15 residues. V was cut by 4 bases and J by 2 bases, with 13 bases left in between. CDR1 SNHLY and CDR2 FYNNEI come from the germline V gene. The CDR3 DNA sequence: TGTGCCAGCAGTGGTAACAGCGAACACACAGATACGCAGTATTTT. It specifies CASSGNSEHTDTQYF. The full variable domain, rest sourced from reference TRBV2 and TRBJ2-3, is EPEVTQTPSHQVTQMGQEVILRCVPISNHLYFYWYRQILGQKVEFLVSFYNNEISEKSEIFDDQFSVERPDGSNFTLKIRSTKLEDSAMYFCASSGNSEHTDTQYFGPGTRLTVL.